Presented here are 18 T cell receptor beta chains from one specimen sequenced in a study of T cells in Graves' hyperthyroidism and ophthalmopathy (dated by TCRdb to 2018 to 2020). Receptor libraries were prepared by multiplex PCR. TCRdb records Illumina HiSeq 2000 as the sequencer. Amplification of TCR beta CDR3 regions was carried out from RNA transcripts. The TCR CDR3 was subjected to a first round of RT-PCR using the HTBI primer set and the Qiagen OneStep RT-PCR kit. TCRdb passed the public sequencing reads through fastp at Q25 and MiXCR, retaining productive beta sequences. Each entry is one CDR3 protein sequence, shown with its most common DNA and genes. Recorded for this sample are 490,000 or so distinct CDR3 sequences; about 16% of them occurred a single time. Over 25% of the sample rests with the top ten. Specimen: blood. The receptors come from a woman aged 30 to 39 with Graves' ophthalmopathy.

The chain couples TRBV28 to TRBJ2-1; D gene unclear. CDR3 size: 14 residues. The germline V gene encodes CDR1 MDHEN and CDR2 SYDVKM. The V gene lost 5 bases and the J gene lost 2 bases, with 10 bases spanning the gap. The CDR3 loop is CASSRSVAYNEQFF. CDR3 nucleotides: TGTGCCAGCAGTAGAAGCGTCGCCTACAATGAGCAGTTCTTC.

The V call is TRBV3-1, the J call TRBJ2-6, with D perhaps matching TRBD2 (5 bases). Trimming took 1 base from V and 0 from J, leaving 10 bases between them. This CDR3 comprises 17 residues. Germline lookup yields CDR1 LGHDT and CDR2 YNNKEL (reference sequence). The chain's CDR3 is CASSQGEGSSGANVLTF. In DNA, the CDR3 is TGTGCCAGCAGCCAAGGAGAAGGGAGCTCTGGGGCCAACGTCCTGACTTTC.

With respect to this clonotype: One base away lies a much larger clone, so this may be a sequencing read error. The chain has TRBV28 and TRBJ2-7, with 8 bases that match TRBD2. The CDR3 is made up of 13 amino acids. Per the germline V gene, CDR1 is MDHEN and CDR2 is SYDVKM. CDR3 sequence (DNA): TGTGCCAGCCGTGCGGGAGGTACCTACGAGCGGTACTTC. Translating it yields CASRAGGTYERYF.

This clonotype was counted once. The chain links TRBV27 to TRBJ2-1; 7 positions agree with TRBD2. With 1 base clipped from V and 4 bases from J, the junction kept 4 bases outside the gene matches. The germline CDR1 and CDR2 sequences are MNHEY and SMNVEV (reference sequence). CDR3 length: 15 amino acids. The CDR3 loop is CASSLLGGGYNEQFF. The CDR3 DNA reads as TGTGCCAGCAGTTTATTGGGGGGGGGGTACAATGAGCAGTTCTTC.

The CDR3 nucleotides are TGTGCCAGCAGCACCCTCGGGGGGGAGGGTACCGGGGAGCTGTTTTTT. Translation gives CASSTLGGEGTGELFF. The chain joins TRBV5-4 to TRBJ2-2, with 8 bases lining up with TRBD2. CDR1 is SGHNT, CDR2 YYREEE, per germline (reference sequence). The CDR3 has 16 amino acids. The V gene end was trimmed by 4 bases and the J gene end by 5 bases; junction bases not matched to a gene: 10. Combining the CDR3 with reference TRBV5-4 and TRBJ2-2 gives the whole variable domain ETGVTQSPTHLIKTRGQQVTLRCSSQSGHNTVSWYQQALGQGPQFIFQYYREEENGRGNFPPRFSGLQFPNYSSELNVNALELDDSALYLCASSTLGGEGTGELFFGEGSRLTVL.

The chain joins TRBV6-2 or TRBV6-3 to TRBJ2-5; 7 nucleotides align to TRBD1. The V gene's germline CDR1 is MNHEY and CDR2 SVGEGT. The CDR3 totals 13 residues. V lost 6 bases to trimming and J lost 11 bases; unmatched junction nucleotides: 12. The CDR3 DNA is TGTGCCAGCAGCCCGGACAGGAGCAAATTTCAGTACTTC. Translating gives CASSPDRSKFQYF.

This clonotype was observed at least ten times. At one end the junction does not follow the germline gene, possibly because of a read error. The CDR3 DNA sequence: TGTGCCTGGAGCAAAGGACAGGGCCCCCTGTCCCACTTC. This gives the protein CAWSKGQGPLSHF. V usage is TRBV30 and J usage is TRBJ2-5, with 8 bases that match TRBD1. The CDR3 has 13 residues. Germline V CDR1 and CDR2: GTSNPN, SVGIG (reference sequence). Together with reference TRBV30 and TRBJ2-5, the CDR3 gives the full variable domain: SQTIHQWPATLVQPVGSPLSLECTVEGTSNPNLYWYRQAAGRGLQLLFYSVGIGQISSEVPQNLSASRPQDRQFILSSKKLLLSDSGFYLCAWSKGQGPLSHFGPGTRLLVL.

This clonotype came up a few times. This sequence joins TRBV11-1 and TRBJ2-1; tentatively, D is TRBD1 or TRBD2 (5 bases each). Trimming cost V 0 bases and J 9 bases, with 15 bases left between them. Germline CDR1 reads SGHAT; CDR2 reads FQDESV (reference sequence). This CDR3 contains 15 residues. DNA of the CDR3: TGTGCCAGCAGCTTAGCGCCTAGAGGGGATAGTGAGCAGTTCTTC. Amino acids: CASSLAPRGDSEQFF.

The J gene is TRBJ2-7, the V gene TRBV20-1; TRBD1 agrees at 7 bases. The length of the CDR3 is 13 residues. Trimming removed 3 bases from V and 0 bases from J; junction bases left unmatched: 2. Per the germline V gene, CDR1 is DFQATT and CDR2 is SNEGSKA (reference sequence). CDR3 sequence: CSARTGISYEQYF. DNA for the CDR3: TGCAGTGCTAGGACAGGGATCTCCTACGAGCAGTACTTC.

There are a few counts of this clonotype. In DNA, the CDR3 is TGTGCCAGCAGTTCAAACAGGGGAATTTCACCCCTCCACTTT. Translation gives CASSSNRGISPLHF. The chain is built from TRBV27 and TRBJ1-6; 7 bases line up with TRBD1. Germline loops: CDR1 MNHEY, CDR2 SMNVEV (reference sequence). This CDR3 region has 14 residues. The V gene end was trimmed by 4 bases and the J gene end by 9 bases; junction bases not matched to a gene: 6.

DNA for the CDR3: TGTGCCAGCAGACAGTTTCCCGACAATGAGCAGTTCTTC. Encoded protein: CASRQFPDNEQFF. The chain uses TRBV27 and TRBJ2-1; D gene unclear. Deletions cut 6 bases from V and 5 bases from J, with 11 bases between. CDR3 size: 13 residues. Germline CDR1 is MNHEY and CDR2 is SMNVEV (reference sequence).

This rearrangement joins TRBV28 to TRBJ1-2; 12 nucleotides match TRBD1. The CDR3 is 16 amino acids. The germline CDR1 and CDR2 sequences are MDHEN and SYDVKM. V trimming: 4 bases; J trimming: 6 bases; junction bases outside the gene matches: 9. CDR3 nucleotides: TGTGCCAGCAGTTCGTTCACCGGGACAGGGGGCCATGGCTACACCTTC. Amino acid sequence: CASSSFTGTGGHGYTF.

This clonotype was counted a few times. V gene TRBV20-1 combines with J gene TRBJ2-5, with TRBD1 identical over 9 bases. CDR1 is DFQATT, CDR2 SNEGSKA, per germline (reference sequence). Trimming removed 6 bases from V and 2 bases from J; junction bases left unmatched: 7. This CDR3 comprises 14 residues. The CDR3 region has the DNA TGCAGTGCAGTCGGACAGGGGTCACAAGAGACCCAGTACTTC. Encoded protein: CSAVGQGSQETQYF.

The chain is built from TRBV6-1 and TRBJ2-3; TRBD2 might be the D (6 bases). CDR1 and CDR2 from the germline V gene are MNHNS and SASEGT. Trimming removed 4 bases at V and 5 bases at J, with 19 bases between. This CDR3 spans 16 amino acids. CDR3 DNA sequence: TGTGCCAGCAGTGGCTGGGGTTGGAGGGGAGGAGATACGCAGTATTTT. Amino acid sequence: CASSGWGWRGGDTQYF.

This clonotype was found many times. The J gene is TRBJ2-7, the V gene TRBV6-1; D gene ambiguous. V lost 10 bases, J lost 2 bases, and 12 bases lay in between. Germline CDR1 MNHNS, CDR2 SASEGT. The CDR3 is 12 residues long. The CDR3 DNA is TGTGCCACACAGCCAGATACCTACGAGCAGTACTTC. This translates into CATQPDTYEQYF.

In this sample, this clonotype turned up a few times. The chain has TRBV28 and TRBJ1-4, with D possibly TRBD1 on 5 matching bases. Trimming took 6 bases from V and 4 from J, leaving 9 bases between them. Germline values: CDR1 MDHEN, CDR2 SYDVKM. CDR3 size: 13 residues. The CDR3 region is CASSREFNEKLFF. The CDR3 DNA sequence: TGTGCCAGCAGCAGGGAATTTAATGAAAAACTGTTTTTT.

This clonotype has only a few counts. The chain joins TRBV12-5 to TRBJ2-7; TRBD1 or TRBD2 may be the D gene (7 bases each). CDR1 and CDR2 from the germline V gene are LGHNT and FRNRAP. Trimming removed 5 bases from V and 6 bases from J, with 14 bases in between. This CDR3 has 13 residues. Written as DNA, the CDR3 is TGTGCTAGTGGTAGAGACAGGGAGGGCGAGCAGTACTTC. This sequence encodes CASGRDREGEQYF.

This chain joins TRBV6-2 or TRBV6-3 and TRBJ2-7, with D possibly being TRBD2 (6 bases). V lost 2 bases and J lost 3, with 11 bases in between. Germline-derived CDR1 and CDR2 are MNHEY and SVGEGT. There are 14 residues in the CDR3. The CDR3 nucleotides read TGTGCCAGCAGTTACCAGCAGGGAGGCTACGAGCAGTACTTC. This translates into CASSYQQGGYEQYF.